This T cell receptor beta chain originates from a study of regulatory T cells in long-lasting Graves disease (dated by TCRdb to about 2021). Background on the whole study: In the newly diagnosed Graves' disease group, patients had been taking antithyroid drugs for less than 3 months. Patients with persistent Graves' disease were compared with patients with newly diagnosed Graves' disease using TCR sequencing and RNA sequencing of peripheral blood. The study was conducted in China and was registered as a clinical trial. A total of roughly 33 samples were covered by TCR sequencing, comprising some 13 persistent and about 20 newly diagnosed Graves' disease patients.

V is clipped by 2 bases and J by 5 bases, and the sequence between their germline boundaries is 19 bases long. According to the germline V gene (reference sequence), CDR1 reads DFQATT and CDR2 reads SNEGSKA. The CDR3 measures 17 amino acids from cysteine to phenylalanine. Only the CDR3 DNA stays, 51 bases, in frame from base 1. The meaning of the sample's time point label: newly diagnosed GD, antithyroid drugs for less than 3 months. For both TCR sequencing and RNA sequencing, RNA was extracted from PBMCs in TRIzol. The diagnosis of Graves' disease followed American Thyroid Association guidelines. Patients were recruited from an endocrinology department in Xi'an, China. Each patient gave 7 to 9.5 milliliters of peripheral blood, collected in an EDTA anticoagulant tube. Ficoll Paque Plus density gradient separation was used to isolate PBMCs, and no further T cell sorting was done. An Agilent 2100 Bioanalyzer and agarose gel were used to check RNA quality, and a NanoDrop 2000 was used to measure RNA concentration.

General study outcomes and caveats: Persistent patients shared more public clonotypes among themselves (fewer than 3,000) than newly diagnosed patients did (more than 850). The authors acknowledged the small sample size as a limitation that may reduce accuracy. Sequencing and analysis were restricted to the TCR beta chain. Persistent disease showed preferential use of TRBV28, TRBJ1-2 and TRBJ2-5, whereas newly diagnosed disease favored TRBV20-1 and TRBJ2-1. Compared with newly diagnosed patients, patients with persistent Graves' disease had lower TCR Shannon entropy and fewer highly expanded clones, which suggests clonal expansion. Peripheral blood alone was examined, since thyroid tissue, which constituted the primary lesion, could not be accessed.

The method was multiplex PCR. Sequenced using an Illumina HiSeq 4000. TCR beta libraries were built with iRepertoire HTBI primers and Arm-PCR amplification of CDR3 regions. PCR products were gel purified before sequencing. On the study's bioinformatics: A total of 62 TRBV and 14 TRBJ segments were identified across samples and were used for gene usage analysis of CDR3 amino acid clonotypes. COPE and FqMerger were used to merge filtered high-quality paired reads into contigs. BLAST was used to align contigs to IMGT TRBV, TRBD and TRBJ reference genes, with CDR3 defined following IMGT. Any clonotype with a frequency above 0.1% was counted as a highly expanded clone. Repertoire diversity was measured by Shannon entropy, and V-J evenness by the Gini coefficient. Public clonotypes were defined as clonotypes shared by more than one individual. Using fastp trimming at Q25 and MiXCR clonotype assembly, TCRdb reanalyzed the public sequencing data and kept in-frame beta chains. A single entry per CDR3 protein holds the most common genes and DNA from its merged rows. These V and J calls are TCRdb output, not the study's own analysis. Here the sample has around 250,000 distinct CDR3 sequences; roughly 21% occur a single time. The biggest ten clones account for approximately 14% of the sample.

In its sample, this clonotype was seen many times. Its specific antigen is unknown. Base qualities are missing; no much larger clone stands one base away. The sequence is built from TRBV20-1 and TRBJ1-6, with the D segment identity uncertain. The clonotype was recovered from a female donor with Graves disease. Here the sequenced sample was peripheral blood mononuclear cells (PBMCs), taken at new diagnosis, from a patient treated with antithyroid drugs. The nucleotide sequence reads TGCAGTGCTAGAACTTGGGGTCAGCCTGGGGATAATTCACCCCTCCACTTT. This encodes CSARTWGQPGDNSPLHF.